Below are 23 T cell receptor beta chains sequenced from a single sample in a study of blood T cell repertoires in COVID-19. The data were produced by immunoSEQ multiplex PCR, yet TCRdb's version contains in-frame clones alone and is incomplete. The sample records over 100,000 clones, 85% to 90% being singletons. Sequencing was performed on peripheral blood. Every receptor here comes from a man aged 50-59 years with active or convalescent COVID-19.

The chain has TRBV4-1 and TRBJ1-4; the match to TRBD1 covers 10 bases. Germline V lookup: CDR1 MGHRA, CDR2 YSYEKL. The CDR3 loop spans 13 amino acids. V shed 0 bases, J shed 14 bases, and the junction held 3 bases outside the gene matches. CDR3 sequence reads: CASSQESGQGLFF. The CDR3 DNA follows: TGCGCCAGCAGCCAAGAGTCGGGACAGGGGCTGTTTTTT.

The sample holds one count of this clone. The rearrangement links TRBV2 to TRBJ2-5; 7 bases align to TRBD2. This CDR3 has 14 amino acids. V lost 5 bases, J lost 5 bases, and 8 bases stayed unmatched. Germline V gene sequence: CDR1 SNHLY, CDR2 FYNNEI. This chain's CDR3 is CASSRTSGLETQYF. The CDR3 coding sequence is TGTGCCAGCAGTCGGACTAGTGGCCTCGAGACCCAGTACTTC.

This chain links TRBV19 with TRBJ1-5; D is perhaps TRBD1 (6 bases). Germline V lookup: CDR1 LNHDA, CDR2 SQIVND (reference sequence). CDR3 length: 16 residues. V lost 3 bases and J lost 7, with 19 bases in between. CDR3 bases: TGTGCCAGTAGTATTTCCCAGGGGCGCGTGGGCCAGCCCCAGCATTTT. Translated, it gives CASSISQGRVGQPQHF. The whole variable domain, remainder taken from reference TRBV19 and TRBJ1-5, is DGGITQSPKYLFRKEGQNVTLSCEQNLNHDAMYWYRQDPGQGLRLIYYSQIVNDFQKGDIAEGYSVSREKKESFPLTVTSAQKNPTAFYLCASSISQGRVGQPQHFGDGTRLSIL.

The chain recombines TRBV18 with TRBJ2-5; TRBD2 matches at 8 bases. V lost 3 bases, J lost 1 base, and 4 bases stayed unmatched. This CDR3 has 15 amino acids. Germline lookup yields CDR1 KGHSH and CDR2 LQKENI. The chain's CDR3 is CASSPYSGAQETQYF. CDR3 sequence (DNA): TGTGCCAGCTCACCGTATAGCGGGGCCCAAGAGACCCAGTACTTC.

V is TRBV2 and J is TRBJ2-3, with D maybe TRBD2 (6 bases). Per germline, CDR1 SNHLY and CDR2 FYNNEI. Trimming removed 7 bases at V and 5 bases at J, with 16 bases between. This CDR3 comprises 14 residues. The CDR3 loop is CASMGTWLKDTQYF. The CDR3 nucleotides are TGTGCCAGCATGGGGACTTGGTTGAAAGATACGCAGTATTTT.

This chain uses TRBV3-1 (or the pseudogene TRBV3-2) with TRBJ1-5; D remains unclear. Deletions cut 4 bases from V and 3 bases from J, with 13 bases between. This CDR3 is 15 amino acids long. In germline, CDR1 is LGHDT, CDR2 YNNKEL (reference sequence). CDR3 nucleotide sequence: TGTGCCAGCAGCCTCAGCCAGGCCTACAATCAGCCCCAGCATTTT. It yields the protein CASSLSQAYNQPQHF.

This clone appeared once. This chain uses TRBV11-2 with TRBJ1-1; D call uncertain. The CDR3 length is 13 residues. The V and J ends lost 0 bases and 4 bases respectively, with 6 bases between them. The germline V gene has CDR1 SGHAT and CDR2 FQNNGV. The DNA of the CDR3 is TGTGCCAGCAGCTTAGAGACATCCACTGAAGCTTTCTTT. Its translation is CASSLETSTEAFF.

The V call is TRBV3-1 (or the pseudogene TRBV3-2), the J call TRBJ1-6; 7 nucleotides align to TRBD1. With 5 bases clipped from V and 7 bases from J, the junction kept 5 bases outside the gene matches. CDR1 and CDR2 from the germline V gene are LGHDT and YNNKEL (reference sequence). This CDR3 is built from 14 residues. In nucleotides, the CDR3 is TGTGCCAGCAGCGAGGGACAGCAAAATTCACCCCTCCACTTT. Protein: CASSEGQQNSPLHF.

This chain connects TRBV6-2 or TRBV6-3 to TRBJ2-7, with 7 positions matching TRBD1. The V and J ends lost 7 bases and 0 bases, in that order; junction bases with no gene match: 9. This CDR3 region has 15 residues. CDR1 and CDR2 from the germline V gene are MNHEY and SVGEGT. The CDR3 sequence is CASIPGRDSSYEQYF. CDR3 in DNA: TGTGCCAGCATCCCGGGCCGGGACAGCTCCTACGAGCAGTACTTC.

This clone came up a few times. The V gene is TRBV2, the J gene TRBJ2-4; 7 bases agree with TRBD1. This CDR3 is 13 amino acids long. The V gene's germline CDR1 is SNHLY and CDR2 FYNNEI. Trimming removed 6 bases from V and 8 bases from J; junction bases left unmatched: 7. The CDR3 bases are TGTGCCAGCAGCTTCGACAGGGACCACATTCAGTACTTC. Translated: CASSFDRDHIQYF.

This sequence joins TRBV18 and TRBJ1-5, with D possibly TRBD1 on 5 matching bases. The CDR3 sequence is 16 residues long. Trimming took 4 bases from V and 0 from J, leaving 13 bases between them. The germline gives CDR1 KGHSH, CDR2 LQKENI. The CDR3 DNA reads TGTGCCAGCTCACGACAGCCCCCGGATAGCAATCAGCCCCAGCATTTT. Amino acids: CASSRQPPDSNQPQHF.

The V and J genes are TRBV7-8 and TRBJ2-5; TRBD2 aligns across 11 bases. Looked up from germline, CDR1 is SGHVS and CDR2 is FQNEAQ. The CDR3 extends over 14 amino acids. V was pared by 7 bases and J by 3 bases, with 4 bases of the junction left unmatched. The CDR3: CASTRLAGKETQYF. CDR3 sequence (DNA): TGTGCCAGCACCAGACTAGCGGGGAAAGAGACCCAGTACTTC.

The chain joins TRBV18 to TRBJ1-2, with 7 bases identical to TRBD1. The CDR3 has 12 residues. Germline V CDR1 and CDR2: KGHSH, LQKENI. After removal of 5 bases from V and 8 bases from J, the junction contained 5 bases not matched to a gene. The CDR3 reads CASSTVQGGYTF. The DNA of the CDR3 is TGTGCCAGCTCAACGGTACAGGGGGGCTACACCTTC.

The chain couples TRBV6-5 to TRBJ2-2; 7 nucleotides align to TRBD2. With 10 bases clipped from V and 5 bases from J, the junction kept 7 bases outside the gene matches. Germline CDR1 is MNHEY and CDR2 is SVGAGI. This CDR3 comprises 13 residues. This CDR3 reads CAIPGLRTGELFF. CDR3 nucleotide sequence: TGTGCCATCCCGGGACTAAGAACCGGGGAGCTGTTTTTT.

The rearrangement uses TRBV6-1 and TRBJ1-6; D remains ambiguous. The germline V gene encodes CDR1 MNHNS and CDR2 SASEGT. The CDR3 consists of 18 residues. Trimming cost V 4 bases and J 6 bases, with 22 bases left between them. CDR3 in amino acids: CASSALARTLGSNSPLHF. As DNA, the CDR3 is TGTGCCAGCAGTGCATTGGCACGGACCCTAGGGAGTAATTCACCCCTCCACTTT.

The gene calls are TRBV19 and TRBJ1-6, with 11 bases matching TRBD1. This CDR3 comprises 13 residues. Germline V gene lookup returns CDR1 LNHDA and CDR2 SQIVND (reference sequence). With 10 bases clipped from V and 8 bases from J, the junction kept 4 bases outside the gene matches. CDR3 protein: CATGQGADSPLHF. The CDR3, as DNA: TGTGCCACTGGACAGGGGGCAGATTCACCCCTCCACTTT. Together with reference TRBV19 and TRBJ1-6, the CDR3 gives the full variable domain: DGGITQSPKYLFRKEGQNVTLSCEQNLNHDAMYWYRQDPGQGLRLIYYSQIVNDFQKGDIAEGYSVSREKKESFPLTVTSAQKNPTAFYLCATGQGADSPLHFGNGTRLTVT.

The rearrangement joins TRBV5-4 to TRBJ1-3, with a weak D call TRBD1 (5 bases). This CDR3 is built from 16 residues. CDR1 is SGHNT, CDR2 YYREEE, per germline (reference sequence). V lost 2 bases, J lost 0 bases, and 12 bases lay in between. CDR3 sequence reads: CASSFPGSPSGNTIYF. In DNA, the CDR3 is TGTGCCAGCAGCTTTCCAGGGTCCCCCTCTGGAAACACCATATATTTT.

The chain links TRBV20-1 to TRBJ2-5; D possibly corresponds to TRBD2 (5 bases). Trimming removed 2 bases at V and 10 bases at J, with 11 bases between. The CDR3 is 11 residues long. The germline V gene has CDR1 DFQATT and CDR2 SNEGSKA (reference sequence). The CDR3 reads CSARSPAGQYF. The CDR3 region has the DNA TGCAGTGCTAGATCACCGGCGGGCCAGTACTTC.

CDR3 bases: TGCGCCAGCGGACCCCGGGACACCCTTTACAATGAGCAGTTCTTC. Its translation is CASGPRDTLYNEQFF. The chain employs TRBV5-1 and TRBJ2-1, with D perhaps matching TRBD1 (6 bases). Germline CDR1 SGHRS, CDR2 YFSETQ. This CDR3 spans 15 amino acids. The germline V and J ends were trimmed by 7 bases and 4 bases, with 18 bases remaining between them.

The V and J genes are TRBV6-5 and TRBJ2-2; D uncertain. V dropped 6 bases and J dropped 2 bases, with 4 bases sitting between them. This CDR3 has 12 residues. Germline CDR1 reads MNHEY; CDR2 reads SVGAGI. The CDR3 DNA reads TGTGCCAGCAGCTATAACACCGGGGAGCTGTTTTTT. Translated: CASSYNTGELFF.

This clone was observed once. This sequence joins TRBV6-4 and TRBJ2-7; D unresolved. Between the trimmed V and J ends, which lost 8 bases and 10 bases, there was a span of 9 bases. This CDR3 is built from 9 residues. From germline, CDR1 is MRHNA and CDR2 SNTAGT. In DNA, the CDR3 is TGTGCCAGCCCCCTGTTACAGTACGTC. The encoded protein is CASPLLQYV.

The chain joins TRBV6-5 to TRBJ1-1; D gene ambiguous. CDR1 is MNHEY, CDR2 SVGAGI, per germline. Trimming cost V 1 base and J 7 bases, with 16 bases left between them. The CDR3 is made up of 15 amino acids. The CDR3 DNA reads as TGTGCCAGCAGTTACTGGCCGGGGAAGCTCGGTGAAGCTTTCTTT. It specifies CASSYWPGKLGEAFF.

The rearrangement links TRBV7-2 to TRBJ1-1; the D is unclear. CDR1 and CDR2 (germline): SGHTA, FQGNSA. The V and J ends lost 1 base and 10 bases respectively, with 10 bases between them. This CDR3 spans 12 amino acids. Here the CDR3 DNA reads TGTGCCAGCAGCTTAGAATCGGCGGGAGCTTTCTTT. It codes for CASSLESAGAFF.